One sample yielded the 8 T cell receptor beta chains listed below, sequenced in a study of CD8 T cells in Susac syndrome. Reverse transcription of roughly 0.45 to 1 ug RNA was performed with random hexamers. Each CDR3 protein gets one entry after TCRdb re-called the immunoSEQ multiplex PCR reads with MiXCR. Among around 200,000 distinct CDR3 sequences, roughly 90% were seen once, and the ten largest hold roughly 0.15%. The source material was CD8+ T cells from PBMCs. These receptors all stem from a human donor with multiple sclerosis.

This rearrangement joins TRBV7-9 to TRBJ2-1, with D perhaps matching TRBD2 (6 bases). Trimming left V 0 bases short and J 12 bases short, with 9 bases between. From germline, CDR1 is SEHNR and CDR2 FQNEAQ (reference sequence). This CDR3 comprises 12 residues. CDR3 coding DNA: TGTGCCAGCAGCTTAGCGGTGGGAGGGCAGTTCTTC. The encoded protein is CASSLAVGGQFF.

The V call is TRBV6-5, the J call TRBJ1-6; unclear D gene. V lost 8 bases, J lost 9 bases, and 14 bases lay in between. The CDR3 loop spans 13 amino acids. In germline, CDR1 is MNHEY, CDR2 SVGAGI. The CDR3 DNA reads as TGTGCCAGCCTGGAAGGCTGGGGTTCACCCCTCCACTTT. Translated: CASLEGWGSPLHF.

The DNA for the CDR3 is TGTGCCAGCAGTCCCACAACCCCGTATGGCTACACCTTC. Translating it yields CASSPTTPYGYTF. V usage is TRBV12-3 or TRBV12-4 and J usage is TRBJ1-2; D is unclear. The germline V and J ends were trimmed by 5 bases and 5 bases, with 12 bases remaining between them. This CDR3 spans 13 amino acids.

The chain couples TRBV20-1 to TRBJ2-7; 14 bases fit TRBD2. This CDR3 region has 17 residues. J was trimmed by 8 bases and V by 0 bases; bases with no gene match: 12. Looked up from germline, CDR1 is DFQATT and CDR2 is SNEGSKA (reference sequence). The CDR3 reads CSAREGEVGTSGRKQYF. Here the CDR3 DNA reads TGCAGTGCTAGAGAAGGAGAGGTGGGGACTAGCGGGAGAAAGCAGTACTTC.

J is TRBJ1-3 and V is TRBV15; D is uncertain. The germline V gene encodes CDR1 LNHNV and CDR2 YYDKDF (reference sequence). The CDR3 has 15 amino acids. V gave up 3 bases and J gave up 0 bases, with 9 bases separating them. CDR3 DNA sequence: TGTGCCACCAGCAGCGCCATGGACTCTGGAAACACCATATATTTT. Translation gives CATSSAMDSGNTIYF.

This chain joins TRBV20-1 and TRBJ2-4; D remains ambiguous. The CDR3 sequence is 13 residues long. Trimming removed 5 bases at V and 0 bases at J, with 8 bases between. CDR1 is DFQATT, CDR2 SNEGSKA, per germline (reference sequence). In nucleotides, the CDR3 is TGCAGTGCTCGACCACTAGCCAAAAACATTCAGTACTTC. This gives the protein CSARPLAKNIQYF.

CDR3 loop: CASSINGFNQPQHF. CDR3 coding DNA: TGTGCCAGTAGTATAAACGGCTTCAATCAGCCCCAGCATTTT. The chain employs TRBV19 and TRBJ1-5; unclear D gene. CDR3 length: 14 amino acids. The germline gives CDR1 LNHDA, CDR2 SQIVND (reference sequence). Trimming cost V 2 bases and J 3 bases, with 8 bases left between them.

The CDR3 DNA reads as TGTGCCAGCAGCGCTTCTCAAGGCACAGATACGCAGTATTTT. It specifies CASSASQGTDTQYF. The V call is TRBV9, the J call TRBJ2-3; D ambiguous. CDR3 size: 14 residues. The V and J ends lost 3 bases and 1 base respectively, with 9 bases between them. The germline V gene has CDR1 SGDLS and CDR2 YYNGEE.